The 21 T cell receptor beta chains below were found in one sample sequenced in a study of beta chain features in type 1 diabetes. Reverse transcribing all isolated RNA meant expressed TCRB transcripts were sequenced. Produced via immunoSEQ multiplex PCR; TCRdb's table is partial and in-frame only. The repertoire consists of about 340,000 clones, with over 7% occurring once and the leading ten covering around 1%. Study results and caveats: When Type 1 diabetes patients were examined, their TCRB CDR3s proved moderately but significantly shorter in all four CD4+ subsets.

These receptors have no known antigen. Sequenced material: central memory CD4+ T cells from blood. All receptors derive from a man aged 25-45 years with type 1 diabetes.

This clone was counted between two and nine times. The chain couples TRBV5-4 to TRBJ2-1; 8 bases are a match to TRBD1. The germline V gene has CDR1 SGHNT and CDR2 YYREEE (reference sequence). The V gene end was trimmed by 0 bases and the J gene end by 3 bases; junction bases not matched to a gene: 5. The CDR3 sequence is 16 residues long. CDR3 sequence (DNA): TGTGCCAGCAGCTTGGTCGGACAGGGACTCTACAATGAGCAGTTCTTC. Encoded protein: CASSLVGQGLYNEQFF.

The chain's CDR3 is CASSLNPSGGASTDTQYF. Written as DNA, the CDR3 is TGTGCCAGCTCACTCAACCCCTCGGGAGGAGCTAGCACAGATACGCAGTATTTT. The chain employs TRBV18 and TRBJ2-3; TRBD2 matches 7 bases. V lost 4 bases, J lost 0 bases, and 13 bases stayed unmatched. The germline V gene has CDR1 KGHSH and CDR2 LQKENI. The CDR3 is made up of 18 amino acids. The full variable domain, its missing parts supplied by reference TRBV18 and TRBJ2-3, is NAGVMQNPRHLVRRRGQEARLRCSPMKGHSHVYWYRQLPEEGLKFMVYLQKENIIDESGMPKERFSAEFPKEGPSILRIQQVVRGDSAAYFCASSLNPSGGASTDTQYFGPGTRLTVL.

This clone was counted at least ten times. This sequence joins TRBV7-2 and TRBJ2-7, with 12 bases that match TRBD2. The J segment lost 7 bases and the V segment lost 3 bases, leaving 7 bases of the junction unmatched. This CDR3 spans 15 amino acids. Germline V gene data show CDR1 as SGHTA and CDR2 as FQGNSA. CDR3 amino acids: CASSFLAGGPKEQYF. The CDR3 nucleotides are TGTGCCAGCAGCTTTCTAGCGGGGGGGCCGAAGGAGCAGTACTTC.

The chain employs TRBV5-6 and TRBJ2-5; no clear D gene. There are 14 residues in the CDR3. V lost 0 bases and J lost 4, with 10 bases in between. Looked up from germline, CDR1 is SGHDT and CDR2 is YYEEEE. The CDR3 is CASSLDLTIETQYF. The CDR3 bases are TGTGCCAGCAGCTTGGATTTAACGATAGAGACCCAGTACTTC.

This clone showed up just a few times. The CDR3: CASSWRPEDTQYF. The CDR3, as DNA: TGTGCCAGCAGCTGGAGGCCGGAAGATACGCAGTATTTT. V gene TRBV7-2 combines with J gene TRBJ2-3; weak D call: TRBD2 (5 bases). Germline V gene sequence: CDR1 SGHTA, CDR2 FQGNSA. The CDR3 length is 13 residues. The V gene lost 4 bases and the J gene lost 5 bases, with 10 bases spanning the gap.

This clone was found many times. CDR3 region: CAISDGDGTDTQYF. DNA for the CDR3: TGTGCCATCAGTGATGGGGATGGCACAGATACGCAGTATTTT. The chain recombines TRBV10-3 with TRBJ2-3; D is unclear. CDR3 size: 14 residues. CDR1 and CDR2 from the germline V gene are ENHRY and SYGVKD. V dropped 3 bases and J dropped 1 base, with 8 bases sitting between them.

This chain links TRBV7-2 with TRBJ2-3; TRBD2 agrees at 8 bases. The germline CDR1 and CDR2 sequences are SGHTA and FQGNSA. This CDR3 is built from 19 residues. Losses at the gene ends were 5 bases for V and 6 bases for J; bases not matched to a gene: 22. This CDR3 reads CASSPRGRGRGVYFDTQYF. CDR3 bases: TGTGCCAGCAGCCCTAGAGGGCGTGGGCGGGGGGTGTATTTCGATACGCAGTATTTT.

In its sample, this clone was seen a few times. The genes are TRBV28 and TRBJ1-6; 9 positions agree with TRBD1. There are 16 residues in the CDR3. The junction had 5 bases not matched to a gene; V was cut back by 6 bases and J by 2 bases. The germline V gene has CDR1 MDHEN and CDR2 SYDVKM. CDR3 amino acids: CASSPTGGPYNSPLHF. Written as DNA, the CDR3 is TGTGCCAGCAGCCCGACAGGGGGGCCCTATAATTCACCCCTCCACTTT.

This chain joins TRBV5-1 and TRBJ2-1; D unclear. V was cut by 2 bases and J by 9 bases, with 12 bases left in between. Per the germline V gene, CDR1 is SGHRS and CDR2 is YFSETQ. This CDR3 region has 13 residues. In DNA form, the CDR3 reads TGCGCCAGCAGCTTTGATGGGGAACTTGAGCAGTTCTTC. This translates into CASSFDGELEQFF.

The chain is built from TRBV27 and TRBJ2-7; TRBD1 matches at 9 bases. Trimming at V came to 3 bases and at J to 4 bases, leaving 4 bases not matched to a gene. The length of the CDR3 is 14 residues. Germline V lookup: CDR1 MNHEY, CDR2 SMNVEV (reference sequence). CDR3 sequence reads: CASSFKGQGYEQYF. The CDR3 coding sequence is TGTGCCAGCAGTTTTAAAGGACAGGGGTACGAGCAGTACTTC.

This clone occurred a few times. V usage is TRBV9 and J usage is TRBJ1-6, with 7 nucleotides matching TRBD1. This CDR3 contains 15 residues. Trimming cost V 3 bases and J 10 bases; bases outside gene matches: 10. CDR1 and CDR2 from the germline V gene are SGDLS and YYNGEE. The CDR3: CASSARQGGISPLHF. In nucleotides, the CDR3 is TGTGCCAGCAGCGCACGACAGGGTGGAATCTCACCCCTCCACTTT. The variable domain in full, with the rest retrieved from reference TRBV9 and TRBJ1-6, is DSGVTQTPKHLITATGQRVTLRCSPRSGDLSVYWYQQSLDQGLQFLIQYYNGEERAKGNILERFSAQQFPDLHSELNLSSLELGDSALYFCASSARQGGISPLHFGNGTRLTVT.

This clone was seen a handful of times. V usage is TRBV5-1 and J usage is TRBJ1-1; 8 bases are shared with TRBD1. V shed 1 base and J 7 bases; nucleotides not matched to a gene: 9. Per germline, CDR1 SGHRS and CDR2 YFSETQ. The CDR3 runs to 15 residues. As DNA, the CDR3 is TGCGCCAGCAGCTTGTCCGCAGACAGGGGCGGTGAAGCTTTCTTT. It yields the protein CASSLSADRGGEAFF.

This clone has only a few counts. Within the sample, other DNA sequences also encode this same CDR3. The rearrangement links TRBV5-6 to TRBJ1-1; no clear D. Germline assignment: CDR1 SGHDT and CDR2 YYEEEE. The CDR3 covers 11 residues. V gave up 4 bases and J gave up 8 bases, with 9 bases separating them. CDR3 protein: CASSLDGEAFF. The CDR3 bases are TGTGCCAGCAGCCTAGACGGGGAAGCTTTCTTT.

The chain employs TRBV7-8 and TRBJ1-3, with D hard to call. The V end was cut by 5 bases, the J end by 0 bases, with 14 bases between. This CDR3 is 16 amino acids long. CDR1 SGHVS and CDR2 FQNEAQ come from the germline V gene. For the CDR3, the DNA is TGTGCCAGCAGCCCACACTCTCTATACTCTGGAAACACCATATATTTT. It translates to CASSPHSLYSGNTIYF.

The chain has TRBV5-1 and TRBJ1-2; no firm D call. Germline V CDR1 and CDR2: SGHRS, YFSETQ. The CDR3 loop spans 12 amino acids. The germline V and J ends were trimmed by 4 bases and 2 bases, with 6 bases remaining between them. The CDR3 region has the DNA TGCGCCAGCAGCCTTGAGAACTATGGCTACACCTTC. Translating it yields CASSLENYGYTF.

This chain joins TRBV7-9 and TRBJ2-3; TRBD2 aligns across 9 bases. The germline CDR1 and CDR2 sequences are SEHNR and FQNEAQ (reference sequence). With 4 bases clipped from V and 4 bases from J, the junction kept 3 bases outside the gene matches. CDR3 length equals 14 residues. The CDR3: CASSSLAGSDTQYF. In DNA form, the CDR3 reads TGTGCCAGCAGCTCTCTAGCGGGGTCAGATACGCAGTATTTT.

This clone came up many times. As DNA, the CDR3 is TGTGCCAGCTACGGAGCGGGGGCGGGAAACACCATATATTTT. Translated, it gives CASYGAGAGNTIYF. The rearrangement uses TRBV5-4 and TRBJ1-3, with D possibly matching TRBD1 (6 bases). The V gene's germline CDR1 is SGHNT and CDR2 YYREEE (reference sequence). This CDR3 contains 14 residues. The V and J ends lost 7 bases and 4 bases respectively, with 15 bases between them.

The chain carries TRBV7-9 and TRBJ2-3; a weak D match, TRBD1 (6 bases). V was clipped by 6 bases and J by 0 bases, with 10 bases between them. The CDR3 is 14 residues long. Germline V gives CDR1 SEHNR, CDR2 FQNEAQ (reference sequence). CDR3 region: CASSTGFSTDTQYF. In DNA form, the CDR3 reads TGTGCCAGCAGTACAGGGTTTAGCACAGATACGCAGTATTTT.

This clone has more than one count but fewer than ten. The V gene is TRBV5-1, the J gene TRBJ1-5, with 7 bases identical to TRBD1. The germline CDR1 and CDR2 sequences are SGHRS and YFSETQ. V was clipped by 4 bases and J by 5 bases; unmatched bases: 9. The CDR3 contains 15 residues. For the CDR3, the DNA is TGCGCCAGCAGCCTGACCGGGACAGATTATCAGCCCCAGCATTTT. Translation: CASSLTGTDYQPQHF.

The CDR3 spells CASSLDLVRVGGYTF. CDR3 coding DNA: TGTGCCAGCAGCTTAGATCTGGTCAGGGTGGGCGGCTACACCTTC. The chain recombines TRBV11-2 with TRBJ1-2, with D tentatively TRBD1 (5 bases). With 0 bases removed from V and 8 bases from J, the gap between germline ends came to 16 bases. The CDR3 runs 15 residues. CDR1 SGHAT and CDR2 FQNNGV come from the germline V gene.

The CDR3: CASSEDRFHYGYTF. As DNA, the CDR3 is TGTGCCAGCAGCGAGGACAGGTTCCACTATGGCTACACCTTC. The chain has TRBV5-4 and TRBJ1-2; TRBD1 agrees at 7 bases. The germline V gene encodes CDR1 SGHNT and CDR2 YYREEE (reference sequence). V dropped 4 bases and J dropped 3; count of bases not matched to a gene: 6. This CDR3 comprises 14 residues.